This T cell receptor beta chain was identified in a study of blood T cell repertoires in COVID-19. Trimming took off 2 bases at V and 4 bases at J, with 8 bases between the two ends. Per the germline V gene, CDR1 is LNHNV and CDR2 is YYDKDF (reference sequence). The CDR3 is 13 amino acids. Authors' methods: Estimation of nucleated cell counts relied on the amplification of reference gene primers. Clones were sequenced by immunoSEQ multiplex PCR, and TCRdb holds only the in-frame ones, with some missing. That table supplies the V and J calls and clone size; D and trimming were determined from the DNA. This sample has 410,000 or so clones, with around nine tenths found just once.

The rearrangement uses TRBV15 and TRBJ1-1; D is ambiguous. The specimen sequenced was peripheral blood. The source of this sequence is a middle-aged woman with COVID-19, enrolled during active disease. CDR3 DNA: TGTGCCACCAGCAGACTCACGGGCACTGAAGCTTTCTTT. This sequence encodes CATSRLTGTEAFF.